Each of the 7 T cell receptor beta chains below was sequenced from the same sample in a study of T cell responses to AZD1222 COVID-19 vaccine. Clones were read by immunoSEQ multiplex PCR, and TCRdb kept only the in-frame ones, dropping some. The table lists around 200,000 clones, around nine tenths of them singletons. Material: peripheral blood, obtained on day 0 of AZD1222 vaccination. The receptors were sampled from an adult in good health.

This clone turned up a few times. The V call is TRBV30, the J call TRBJ1-1, with D unclear. Germline V gene lookup returns CDR1 GTSNPN and CDR2 SVGIG (reference sequence). V was clipped by 0 bases and J by 4 bases, with 9 bases between them. The CDR3 extends over 13 amino acids. CDR3 sequence: CAWSVRMGTEAFF. CDR3 DNA sequence: TGTGCCTGGAGTGTCCGGATGGGCACTGAAGCTTTCTTT.

The V call is TRBV5-4, the J call TRBJ2-2; TRBD2 is a possible D gene (5 bases). V was trimmed by 4 bases and J by 1 base, leaving 14 bases between them. The CDR3 extends over 16 amino acids. CDR1 and CDR2 from the germline V gene are SGHNT and YYREEE (reference sequence). CDR3 sequence: CASSTGLYRNTGELFF. The CDR3, as DNA: TGTGCCAGCAGCACCGGACTGTACCGGAACACCGGGGAGCTGTTTTTT.

Notes on this clone: At one of its ends the junction is not consistent with the germline gene, which may arise from a read error. The rearrangement joins TRBV6-2 or TRBV6-3 to TRBJ2-2; D gene ambiguous. CDR3 length: 13 amino acids. Germline V CDR1 and CDR2: MNHEY, SVGEGT. CDR3 in amino acids: CASSYYSKGELFF. In DNA, the CDR3 is TGTGCCAGCAGCTACTACTCTAAGGGGGAGCTGTTTTTT.

The genes are TRBV29-1 and TRBJ1-1, with D unclear. The germline V and J ends were trimmed by 5 bases and 3 bases, with 13 bases remaining between them. From germline, CDR1 is SQVTM and CDR2 ANQGSEA. This CDR3 contains 13 residues. The CDR3 sequence: CSVSFGGYTEAFF. In DNA, the CDR3 is TGCAGCGTTAGCTTCGGAGGGTACACTGAAGCTTTCTTT. Variable domain in full (rest from reference TRBV29-1 and TRBJ1-1): SAVISQKPSRDICQRGTSLTIQCQVDSQVTMMFWYRQQPGQSLTLIATANQGSEATYESGFVIDKFPISRPNLTFSTLTVSNMSPEDSSIYLCSVSFGGYTEAFFGQGTRLTVV.

The J gene is TRBJ1-1, the V gene TRBV3-1 (or the pseudogene TRBV3-2); 7 nucleotides match TRBD1. The V and J ends lost 0 bases and 5 bases, in that order; junction bases with no gene match: 9. CDR1 is LGHDT, CDR2 YNNKEL, per germline (reference sequence). CDR3 size: 16 residues. The chain's CDR3 is CASSQDWRGGGTEAFF. Written as DNA, the CDR3 is TGTGCCAGCAGCCAAGACTGGAGAGGGGGCGGAACTGAAGCTTTCTTT.

This clone was recorded a few times. The V call is TRBV25-1, the J call TRBJ2-5; D is perhaps TRBD1 (6 bases). CDR1 MGHDK and CDR2 SYGVNS come from the germline V gene. Trimming left V 4 bases short and J 4 bases short, with 16 bases between. CDR3 length: 15 residues. As DNA, the CDR3 is TGTGCCAGCAGTGTCCCAGGGGCCAGGCGAGAGACCCAGTACTTC. This codes for CASSVPGARRETQYF. Variable domain in full (rest from reference TRBV25-1 and TRBJ2-5): EADIYQTPRYLVIGTGKKITLECSQTMGHDKMYWYQQDPGMELHLIHYSYGVNSTEKGDLSSESTVSRIRTEHFPLTLESARPSHTSQYLCASSVPGARRETQYFGPGTRLLVL.

This clone was seen once. The V and J genes are TRBV14 and TRBJ2-2; the D gene could be TRBD1 or TRBD2 (6 bases each). V shed 5 bases and J shed 8 bases, with 15 bases lying between them. The CDR3 loop spans 14 amino acids. Germline V gene sequence: CDR1 SGHDN, CDR2 FVKESK. In DNA, the CDR3 is TGTGCCAGCAGCATGGGGGGCTACCTTGGGGAGCTGTTTTTT. Protein product: CASSMGGYLGELFF.